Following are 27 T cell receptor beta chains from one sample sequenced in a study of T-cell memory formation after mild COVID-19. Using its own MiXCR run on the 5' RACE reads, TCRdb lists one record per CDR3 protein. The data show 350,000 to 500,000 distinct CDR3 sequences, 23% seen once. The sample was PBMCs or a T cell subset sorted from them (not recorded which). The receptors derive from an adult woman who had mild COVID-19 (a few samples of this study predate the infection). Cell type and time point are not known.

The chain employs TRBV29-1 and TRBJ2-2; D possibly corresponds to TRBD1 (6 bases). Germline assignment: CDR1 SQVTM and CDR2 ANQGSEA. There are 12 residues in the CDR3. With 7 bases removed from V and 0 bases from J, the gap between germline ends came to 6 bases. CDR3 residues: CSGTANTGELFF. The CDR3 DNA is TGCAGCGGGACAGCGAACACCGGGGAGCTGTTTTTT.

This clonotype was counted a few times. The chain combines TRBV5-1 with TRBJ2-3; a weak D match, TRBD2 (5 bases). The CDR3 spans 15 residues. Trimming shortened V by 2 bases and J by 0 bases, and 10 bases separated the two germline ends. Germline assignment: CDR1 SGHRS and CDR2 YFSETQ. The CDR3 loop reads CASSFPGGSTDTQYF. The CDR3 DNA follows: TGCGCCAGCAGCTTTCCGGGCGGGAGCACAGATACGCAGTATTTT.

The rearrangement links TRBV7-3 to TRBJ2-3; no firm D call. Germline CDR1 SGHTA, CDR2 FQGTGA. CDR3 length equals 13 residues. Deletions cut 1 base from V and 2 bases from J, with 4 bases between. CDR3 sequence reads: CASSLSITDTQYF. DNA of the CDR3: TGTGCCAGCAGCTTAAGCATCACAGATACGCAGTATTTT.

DNA of the CDR3: TGTGCCAGCAGCCAGAGGACAGGAGTAACCTACAATGAGCAGTTCTTC. Its protein is CASSQRTGVTYNEQFF. The chain links TRBV14 to TRBJ2-1; TRBD1 matches 7 bases. The CDR3 sequence is 16 residues long. The V and J ends lost 3 bases and 2 bases, in that order; junction bases with no gene match: 7. Germline V gene sequence: CDR1 SGHDN, CDR2 FVKESK.

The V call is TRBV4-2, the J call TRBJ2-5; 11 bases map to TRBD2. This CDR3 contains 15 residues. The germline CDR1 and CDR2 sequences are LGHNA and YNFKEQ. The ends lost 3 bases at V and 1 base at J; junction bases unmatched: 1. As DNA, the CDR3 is TGTGCCAGCAGCCAGACTAGCGGGGTCCAAGAGACCCAGTACTTC. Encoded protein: CASSQTSGVQETQYF.

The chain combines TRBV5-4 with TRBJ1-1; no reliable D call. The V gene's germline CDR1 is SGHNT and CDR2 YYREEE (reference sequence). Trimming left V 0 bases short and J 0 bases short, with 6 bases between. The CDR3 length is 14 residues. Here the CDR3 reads CASSLVGMNTEAFF. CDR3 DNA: TGTGCCAGCAGCTTGGTCGGCATGAACACTGAAGCTTTCTTT.

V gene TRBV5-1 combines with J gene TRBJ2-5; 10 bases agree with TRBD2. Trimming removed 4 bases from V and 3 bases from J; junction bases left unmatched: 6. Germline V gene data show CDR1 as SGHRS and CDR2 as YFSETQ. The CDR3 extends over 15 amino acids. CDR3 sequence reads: CASSTEGLAEETQYF. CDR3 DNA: TGCGCCAGCAGCACCGAAGGACTAGCGGAAGAGACCCAGTACTTC.

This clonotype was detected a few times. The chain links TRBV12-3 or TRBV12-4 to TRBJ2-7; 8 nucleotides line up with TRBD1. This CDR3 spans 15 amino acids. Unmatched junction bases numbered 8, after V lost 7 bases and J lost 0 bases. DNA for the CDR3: TGTGCCAGCACCACCCCCGGGACAGGCTCCTACGAGCAGTACTTC. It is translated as CASTTPGTGSYEQYF.

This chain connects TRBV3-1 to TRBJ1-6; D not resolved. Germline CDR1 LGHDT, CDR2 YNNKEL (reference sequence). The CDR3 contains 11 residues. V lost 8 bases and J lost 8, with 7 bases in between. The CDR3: CASGSHSPLHF. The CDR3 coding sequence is TGTGCCAGCGGGTCCCATTCACCCCTCCACTTT.

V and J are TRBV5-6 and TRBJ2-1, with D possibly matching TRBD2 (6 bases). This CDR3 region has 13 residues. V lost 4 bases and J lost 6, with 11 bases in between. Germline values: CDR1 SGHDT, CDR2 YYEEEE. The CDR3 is CASSVGLPNEQFF. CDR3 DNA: TGTGCCAGCAGCGTGGGACTGCCCAATGAGCAGTTCTTC.

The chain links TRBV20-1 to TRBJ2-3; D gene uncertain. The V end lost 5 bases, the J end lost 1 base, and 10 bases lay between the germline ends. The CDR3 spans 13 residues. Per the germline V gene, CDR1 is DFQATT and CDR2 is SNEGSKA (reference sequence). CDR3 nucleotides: TGCAGTGCTTCCCGGCCTGGCACAGATACGCAGTATTTT. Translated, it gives CSASRPGTDTQYF.

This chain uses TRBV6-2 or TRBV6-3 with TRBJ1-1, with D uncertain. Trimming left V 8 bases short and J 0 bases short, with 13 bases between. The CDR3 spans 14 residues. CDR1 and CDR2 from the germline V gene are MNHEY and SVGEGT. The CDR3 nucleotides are TGTGCCAGCTCGAGGGCGGGTCTGAACACTGAAGCTTTCTTT. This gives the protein CASSRAGLNTEAFF.

The CDR3 protein is CASSLSRPTGAGETQYF. The CDR3 region has the DNA TGTGCCAGCAGTTTAAGTCGGCCCACAGGGGCTGGGGAGACCCAGTACTTC. The chain combines TRBV12-3 or TRBV12-4 with TRBJ2-5; 7 bases map to TRBD1. J was trimmed by 5 bases and V by 2 bases; bases with no gene match: 14. CDR3 length equals 17 residues.

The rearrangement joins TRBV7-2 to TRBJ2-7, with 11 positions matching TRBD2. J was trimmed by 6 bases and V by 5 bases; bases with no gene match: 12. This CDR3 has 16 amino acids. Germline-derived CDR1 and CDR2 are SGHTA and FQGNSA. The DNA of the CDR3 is TGTGCCAGCAGCCTCCGACTAGCGGGAAGGTTGGGCGAGCAGTACTTC. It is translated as CASSLRLAGRLGEQYF.

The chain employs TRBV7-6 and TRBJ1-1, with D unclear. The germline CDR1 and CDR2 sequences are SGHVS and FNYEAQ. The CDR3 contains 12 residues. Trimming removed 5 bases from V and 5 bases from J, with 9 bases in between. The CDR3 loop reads CASSPFGTEAFF. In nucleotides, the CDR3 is TGTGCCAGCAGCCCTTTTGGGACTGAAGCTTTCTTT.

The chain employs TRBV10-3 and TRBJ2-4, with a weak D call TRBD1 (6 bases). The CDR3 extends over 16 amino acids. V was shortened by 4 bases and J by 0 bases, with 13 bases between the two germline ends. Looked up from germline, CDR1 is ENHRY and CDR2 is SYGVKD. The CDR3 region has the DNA TGTGCCATCAGTGCAGGACAGCAGCTAGCCAAAAACATTCAGTACTTC. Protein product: CAISAGQQLAKNIQYF.

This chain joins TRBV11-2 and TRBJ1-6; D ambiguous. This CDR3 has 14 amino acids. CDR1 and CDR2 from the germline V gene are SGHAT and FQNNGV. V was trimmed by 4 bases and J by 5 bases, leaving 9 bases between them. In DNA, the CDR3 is TGTGCCAGCAGCTCCATGAGTAATAATTCACCCCTCCACTTT. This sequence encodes CASSSMSNNSPLHF.

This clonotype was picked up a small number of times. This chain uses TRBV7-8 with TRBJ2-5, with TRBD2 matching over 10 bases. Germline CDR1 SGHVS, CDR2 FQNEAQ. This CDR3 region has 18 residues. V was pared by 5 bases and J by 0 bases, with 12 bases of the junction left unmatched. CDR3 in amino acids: CASSPSILAGEYQETQYF. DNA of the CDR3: TGTGCCAGCAGCCCTAGTATCCTAGCGGGGGAGTACCAAGAGACCCAGTACTTC.

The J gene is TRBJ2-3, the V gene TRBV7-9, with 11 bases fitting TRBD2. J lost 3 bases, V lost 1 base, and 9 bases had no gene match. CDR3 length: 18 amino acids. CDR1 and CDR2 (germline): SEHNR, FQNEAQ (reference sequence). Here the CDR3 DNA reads TGTGCCAGCAGCTTAGGCAAAACCGGGACTAGCGGTACAGATACGCAGTATTTT. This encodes CASSLGKTGTSGTDTQYF. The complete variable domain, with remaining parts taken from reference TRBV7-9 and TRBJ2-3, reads DTGVSQNPRHKITKRGQNVTFRCDPISEHNRLYWYRQTLGQGPEFLTYFQNEAQLEKSRLLSDRFSAERPKGSFSTLEIQRTEQGDSAMYLCASSLGKTGTSGTDTQYFGPGTRLTVL.

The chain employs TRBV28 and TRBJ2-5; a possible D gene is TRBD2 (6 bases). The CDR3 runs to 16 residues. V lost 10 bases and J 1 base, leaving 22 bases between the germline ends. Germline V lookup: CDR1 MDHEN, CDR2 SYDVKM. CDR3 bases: TGTGCCATCAATAGGTGGAGGGGAAGGCCCCAAGAGACCCAGTACTTC. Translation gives CAINRWRGRPQETQYF.

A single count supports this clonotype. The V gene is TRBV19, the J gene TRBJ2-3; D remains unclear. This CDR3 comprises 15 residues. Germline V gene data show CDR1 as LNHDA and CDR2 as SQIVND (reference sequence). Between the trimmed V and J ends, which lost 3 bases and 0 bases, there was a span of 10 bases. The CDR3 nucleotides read TGTGCCAGTAGTATCGCGGATTTGAGCACAGATACGCAGTATTTT. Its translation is CASSIADLSTDTQYF.

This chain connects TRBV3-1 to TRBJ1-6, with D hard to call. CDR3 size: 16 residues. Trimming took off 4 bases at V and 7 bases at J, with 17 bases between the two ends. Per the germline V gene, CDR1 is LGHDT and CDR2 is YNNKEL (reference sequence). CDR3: CASSPSEEGRNSPLHF. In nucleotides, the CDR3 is TGTGCCAGCAGCCCCAGTGAAGAGGGTCGAAATTCACCCCTCCACTTT.

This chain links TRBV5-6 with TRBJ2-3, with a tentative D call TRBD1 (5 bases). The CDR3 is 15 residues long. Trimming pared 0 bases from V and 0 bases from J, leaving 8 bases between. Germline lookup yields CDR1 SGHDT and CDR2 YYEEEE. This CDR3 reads CASSLAQGSTDTQYF. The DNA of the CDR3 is TGTGCCAGCAGCTTGGCGCAGGGAAGCACAGATACGCAGTATTTT. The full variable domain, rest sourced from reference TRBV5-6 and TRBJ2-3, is DAGVTQSPTHLIKTRGQQVTLRCSPKSGHDTVSWYQQALGQGPQFIFQYYEEEERQRGNFPDRFSGHQFPNYSSELNVNALLLGDSALYLCASSLAQGSTDTQYFGPGTRLTVL.

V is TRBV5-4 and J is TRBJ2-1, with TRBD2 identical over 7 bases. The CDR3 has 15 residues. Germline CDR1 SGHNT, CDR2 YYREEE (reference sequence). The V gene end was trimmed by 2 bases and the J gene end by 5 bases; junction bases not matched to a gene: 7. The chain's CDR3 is CASSFAGAKDNEQFF. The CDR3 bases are TGTGCCAGCAGCTTTGCGGGAGCTAAAGACAATGAGCAGTTCTTC.

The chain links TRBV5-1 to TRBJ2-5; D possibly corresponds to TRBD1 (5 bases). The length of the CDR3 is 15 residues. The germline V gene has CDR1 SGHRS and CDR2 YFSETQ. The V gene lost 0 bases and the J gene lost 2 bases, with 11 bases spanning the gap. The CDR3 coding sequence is TGCGCCAGCAGCTTGGCAGACAGAAAACAAGAGACCCAGTACTTC. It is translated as CASSLADRKQETQYF.

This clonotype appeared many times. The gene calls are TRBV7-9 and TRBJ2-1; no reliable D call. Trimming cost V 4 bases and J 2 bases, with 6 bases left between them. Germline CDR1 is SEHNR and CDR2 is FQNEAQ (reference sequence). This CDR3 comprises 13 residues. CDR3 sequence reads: CASSSPPYNEQFF. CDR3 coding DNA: TGTGCCAGCAGCTCCCCCCCCTACAATGAGCAGTTCTTC.

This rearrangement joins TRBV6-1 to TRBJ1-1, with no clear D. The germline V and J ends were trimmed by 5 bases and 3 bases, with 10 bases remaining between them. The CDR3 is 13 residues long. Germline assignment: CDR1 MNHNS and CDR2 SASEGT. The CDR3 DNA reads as TGTGCCAGCAGTTCCCTTGGGGACACTGAAGCTTTCTTT. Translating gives CASSSLGDTEAFF.